The entry below gives a single T cell receptor beta chain sequence along with its context. The antigen remains unidentified. The data originate from a study of T cell responses to AZD1222 COVID-19 vaccine. Overall study findings and caveats: Most donors were white British, females outnumbered males, and clonal diversity was possibly underestimated.

The table came from immunoSEQ multiplex PCR; TCRdb's copy has only in-frame clones and leaves some out. The top ten hold about 9.4% of the sample, which has approximately 64,000 clones, over 80% seen once. CDR1 and CDR2 (germline): KGHSH, LQKENI. The ends were cut back, 4 bases at V and 3 bases at J, with 13 bases in the middle. CDR3 length: 14 amino acids. Source: peripheral blood, taken on day 0 of AZD1222 vaccination. This receptor was obtained from an adult in good health. The chain recombines TRBV18 with TRBJ2-7, with no clear D. CDR3 loop: CASSLAGLDYEQYF. CDR3 DNA: TGTGCCAGCTCACTCGCTGGTTTGGACTACGAGCAGTACTTC.